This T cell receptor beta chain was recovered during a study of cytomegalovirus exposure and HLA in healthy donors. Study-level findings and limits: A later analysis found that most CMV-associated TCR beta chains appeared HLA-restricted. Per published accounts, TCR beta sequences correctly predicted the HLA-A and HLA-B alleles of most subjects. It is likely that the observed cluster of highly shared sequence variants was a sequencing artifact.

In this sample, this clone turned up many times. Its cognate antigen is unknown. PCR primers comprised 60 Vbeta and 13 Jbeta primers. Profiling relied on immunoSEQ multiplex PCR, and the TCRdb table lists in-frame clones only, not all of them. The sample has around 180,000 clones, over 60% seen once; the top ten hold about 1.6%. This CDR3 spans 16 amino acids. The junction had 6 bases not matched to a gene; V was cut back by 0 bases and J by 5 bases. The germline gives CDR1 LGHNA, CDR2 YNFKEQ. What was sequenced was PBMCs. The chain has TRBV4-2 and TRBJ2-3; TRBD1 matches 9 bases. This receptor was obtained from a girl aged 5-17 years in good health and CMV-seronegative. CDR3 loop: CASSQDRGQGGDTQYF. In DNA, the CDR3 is TGTGCCAGCAGCCAAGATCGGGGACAGGGTGGAGATACGCAGTATTTT.